This section outlines one T cell receptor beta chain sequence together with its context. TCRdb ran MiXCR on the 5' RACE reads and lists one entry per CDR3 protein. The table lists 70,000 to 95,000 distinct CDR3 sequences, over 12% of them singletons. The CDR3 consists of 15 residues. Trimming removed 5 bases from V and 4 bases from J, with 17 bases in between. Looked up from germline, CDR1 is SGHTA and CDR2 is FQGNSA. This specimen belongs to a study of early T cells in non-severe SARS-CoV-2 infection. The TCR was taken from an adult who was a healthcare worker with PCR-confirmed SARS-CoV-2 infection or an uninfected control (not recorded which). Sequenced input: whole blood. This chain joins TRBV7-2 and TRBJ1-1; D gene ambiguous. CDR3 residues: CASSPGAGVATEAFF. DNA of the CDR3: TGTGCCAGCAGCCCGGGCGCTGGGGTTGCCACTGAAGCTTTCTTT.